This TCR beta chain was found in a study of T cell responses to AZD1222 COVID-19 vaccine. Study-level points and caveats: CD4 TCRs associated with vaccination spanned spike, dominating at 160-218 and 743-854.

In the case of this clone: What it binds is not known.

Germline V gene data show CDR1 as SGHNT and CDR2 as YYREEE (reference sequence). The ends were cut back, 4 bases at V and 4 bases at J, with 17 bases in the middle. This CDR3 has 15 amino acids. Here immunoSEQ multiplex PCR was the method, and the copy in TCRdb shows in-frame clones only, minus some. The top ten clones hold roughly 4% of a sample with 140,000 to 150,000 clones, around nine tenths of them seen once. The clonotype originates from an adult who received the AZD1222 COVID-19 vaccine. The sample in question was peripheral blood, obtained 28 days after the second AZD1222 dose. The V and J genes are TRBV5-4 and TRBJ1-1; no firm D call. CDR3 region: CASSAADRGGTEAFF. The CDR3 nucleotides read TGTGCCAGCAGCGCCGCAGATCGCGGAGGCACTGAAGCTTTCTTT.